What follows are 23 T cell receptor beta chains derived from one specimen sequenced in a study of shared clonotypes between healthy human individuals. TCRdb's copy holds only in-frame clones and misses some; the assay was immunoSEQ multiplex PCR. The sample contains approximately 500,000 clones, 96% of which appear only once. Material: naive CD4+ T cells sorted from blood. Subset here: CD45RA+ positively selected. The source of these receptors is a woman in her twenties or thirties in good health.

The chain combines TRBV10-1 with TRBJ2-3; D remains unclear. From germline, CDR1 is WNHNN and CDR2 SYGVQD (reference sequence). The CDR3 spans 14 residues. With 3 bases removed from V and 8 bases from J, the gap between germline ends came to 15 bases. The CDR3 protein is CASSDNSLIGTQYF. Written as DNA, the CDR3 is TGCGCCAGCAGTGATAACAGTTTGATTGGTACGCAGTATTTT.

This rearrangement joins TRBV5-1 to TRBJ2-5; perhaps TRBD2 as D (6 bases). V lost 6 bases and J lost 4, with 16 bases in between. Germline loops: CDR1 SGHRS, CDR2 YFSETQ. There are 14 residues in the CDR3. The CDR3 nucleotides are TGCGCCAGCAAACCACGAGGGAGGTCAGAGACCCAGTACTTC. It specifies CASKPRGRSETQYF.

V gene TRBV25-1 combines with J gene TRBJ1-1; 9 positions agree with TRBD1. This CDR3 is built from 14 residues. Trimming cost V 3 bases and J 4 bases; bases outside gene matches: 3. Per the germline V gene, CDR1 is MGHDK and CDR2 is SYGVNS. The CDR3 DNA reads as TGTGCCAGCAGTGAGACAGGGGGGGGCACTGAAGCTTTCTTT. Translating it yields CASSETGGGTEAFF.

V is TRBV4-1 and J is TRBJ2-1, with a tentative D call TRBD2 (6 bases). The CDR3 extends over 15 amino acids. Germline CDR1 is MGHRA and CDR2 is YSYEKL. The ends were cut back, 0 bases at V and 10 bases at J, with 16 bases in the middle. The CDR3 sequence is CASSQEVLVAGEQFF. The DNA for the CDR3 is TGCGCCAGCAGCCAAGAGGTATTGGTGGCGGGAGAGCAGTTCTTC.

This clone came up once. The V gene is TRBV2, the J gene TRBJ2-7, with D tentatively TRBD1 (6 bases). Trimming shortened V by 10 bases and J by 0 bases, and 16 bases separated the two germline ends. The CDR3 spans 14 residues. Germline CDR1 and CDR2: SNHLY and FYNNEI. The CDR3 loop is CATKQTGSSYEQYF. As DNA, the CDR3 is TGTGCCACCAAACAGACAGGTAGCTCCTACGAGCAGTACTTC.

A word on this clone: The same CDR3 arises from other DNA sequences in this sample as well. The rearrangement uses TRBV5-1 and TRBJ2-1, with D possibly being TRBD1 or TRBD2 (6 bases each). Germline V gene data show CDR1 as SGHRS and CDR2 as YFSETQ. V was cut by 2 bases and J by 1 base, with 7 bases left in between. The CDR3 loop spans 14 amino acids. This CDR3 is CASSLGGSYNEQFF. The CDR3 DNA reads TGCGCCAGCAGCTTAGGGGGGTCCTACAATGAGCAGTTCTTC. Full variable domain (rest looked up from reference TRBV5-1 and TRBJ2-1): KAGVTQTPRYLIKTRGQQVTLSCSPISGHRSVSWYQQTPGQGLQFLFEYFSETQRNKGNFPGRFSGRQFSNSRSEMNVSTLELGDSALYLCASSLGGSYNEQFFGPGTRLTVL.

The CDR3 is CASSFSVFQPQHF. The CDR3 DNA is TGTGCCAGCAGTTTCTCCGTTTTTCAGCCCCAGCATTTT. The chain links TRBV27 to TRBJ1-5, with unresolved D. The CDR3 is 13 amino acids. From germline, CDR1 is MNHEY and CDR2 SMNVEV (reference sequence). Trimming removed 3 bases at V and 6 bases at J, with 9 bases between.

V usage is TRBV10-2 and J usage is TRBJ2-5; a possible D gene is TRBD2 (6 bases). Germline V CDR1 and CDR2: WSHSY, SAAADI. This CDR3 is 13 amino acids long. V was trimmed by 8 bases and J by 2 bases, leaving 12 bases between them. The CDR3 bases are TGCGCCAGCCGGGGACTTACTCAAGAGACCCAGTACTTC. This encodes CASRGLTQETQYF.

The chain links TRBV6-6 to TRBJ2-3; D is unclear. V was cut by 9 bases and J by 0 bases, with 7 bases left in between. The CDR3 runs to 12 residues. Germline V gene sequence: CDR1 MNHNY, CDR2 SVGAGI (reference sequence). CDR3 sequence: CASRPSTDTQYF. In DNA form, the CDR3 reads TGTGCCAGTAGGCCTAGCACAGATACGCAGTATTTT.

The gene calls are TRBV5-1 and TRBJ1-3, with 7 bases that match TRBD1. V was clipped by 4 bases and J by 0 bases; unmatched bases: 10. Germline CDR1 is SGHRS and CDR2 is YFSETQ. This CDR3 is built from 17 residues. The chain's CDR3 is CASSPGQEGYSGNTIYF. DNA for the CDR3: TGCGCCAGCAGCCCAGGACAGGAAGGATACTCTGGAAACACCATATATTTT.

The chain is built from TRBV7-9 and TRBJ2-7; 7 bases are shared with TRBD1. The V and J ends lost 5 bases and 0 bases, in that order; junction bases with no gene match: 7. CDR1 SEHNR and CDR2 FQNEAQ come from the germline V gene (reference sequence). This CDR3 comprises 15 residues. The CDR3 nucleotides are TGTGCCAGCAGCCTCGGACAGGACAGCTCCTACGAGCAGTACTTC. Its protein product is CASSLGQDSSYEQYF.

This chain links TRBV6-6 with TRBJ2-5; D may be TRBD2 (6 bases). The CDR3 is 12 residues long. The germline CDR1 and CDR2 sequences are MNHNY and SVGAGI (reference sequence). Trimming removed 7 bases from V and 7 bases from J, with 13 bases in between. CDR3 sequence (DNA): TGTGCCAGCATAGGGACCGGGGGGACCCAGTACTTC. The encoded protein is CASIGTGGTQYF.

In nucleotides, the CDR3 is TGTGCCAGCAGTGCGGAGACTAGCGGGAGAGTGTCCTACAATGAGCAGTTCTTC. Its protein is CASSAETSGRVSYNEQFF. The chain recombines TRBV6-4 with TRBJ2-1; 12 bases line up with TRBD2. Unmatched junction bases numbered 8, after V lost 4 bases and J lost 1 base. The CDR3 spans 18 residues. The germline CDR1 and CDR2 sequences are MRHNA and SNTAGT.

As concerns this clone: Other DNA sequences in this sample translate to the same CDR3. The chain recombines TRBV5-1 with TRBJ1-1; D gene uncertain. The germline V gene has CDR1 SGHRS and CDR2 YFSETQ. This CDR3 is 13 amino acids long. V was cut by 0 bases and J by 0 bases, with 3 bases left in between. Here the CDR3 reads CASSLGLNTEAFF. CDR3 sequence (DNA): TGCGCCAGCAGCTTGGGACTGAACACTGAAGCTTTCTTT.

CDR3 nucleotide sequence: TGTGCCAGCAGCCGTCAAGCGGGAGGGAACAATGAGCAGTTCTTC. Translated, it gives CASSRQAGGNNEQFF. The rearrangement uses TRBV5-6 and TRBJ2-1, with 10 bases that match TRBD2. This CDR3 has 15 amino acids. Unmatched junction bases numbered 6, after V lost 4 bases and J lost 5 bases. The germline gives CDR1 SGHDT, CDR2 YYEEEE.

This clone was seen a single time. The sample holds other DNA sequences that translate to the same CDR3. The rearrangement links TRBV5-6 to TRBJ2-1; 9 bases map to TRBD2. Per the germline V gene, CDR1 is SGHDT and CDR2 is YYEEEE. V lost 2 bases, J lost 7 bases, and 4 bases stayed unmatched. The CDR3 extends over 14 amino acids. CDR3 DNA: TGTGCCAGCAGCTTAGCGGGAGGAGGGAATGAGCAGTTCTTC. This gives the protein CASSLAGGGNEQFF.

The chain uses TRBV30 and TRBJ1-2; 8 nucleotides agree with TRBD1. This CDR3 comprises 17 residues. Germline-derived CDR1 and CDR2 are GTSNPN and SVGIG (reference sequence). V shed 3 bases and J 8 bases; nucleotides not matched to a gene: 20. The CDR3 nucleotides are TGTGCCTGGAGGGTACCCGCGGACAGGGTTATGTTGCGGGGCTACACCTTC. Amino acid sequence: CAWRVPADRVMLRGYTF.

The CDR3 reads CAINAGTGGVRTEAFF. As DNA, the CDR3 is TGTGCCATCAATGCCGGGACAGGGGGCGTTCGGACTGAAGCTTTCTTT. The chain joins TRBV10-3 to TRBJ1-1; 12 nucleotides agree with TRBD1. Germline loops: CDR1 ENHRY, CDR2 SYGVKD. This CDR3 comprises 16 residues. With V trimmed by 7 bases and J by 5 bases, 11 bases remained unmatched.

J is TRBJ2-7 and V is TRBV2; possible D gene TRBD1, 6 bases. The length of the CDR3 is 15 residues. Germline V lookup: CDR1 SNHLY, CDR2 FYNNEI. The V gene lost 6 bases and the J gene lost 7 bases, with 22 bases spanning the gap. DNA of the CDR3: TGTGCCAGCAGCCCCCAGGGGTCCCAGAGTCGGGAGCAGTACTTC. Translating it yields CASSPQGSQSREQYF.

The chain is built from TRBV10-1 and TRBJ2-7, with TRBD2 matching 8 bases. CDR1 and CDR2 (germline): WNHNN, SYGVQD (reference sequence). The junction had 7 bases not matched to a gene; V was cut back by 6 bases and J by 6 bases. There are 13 residues in the CDR3. The CDR3 here is CASREKRESEQYF. DNA for the CDR3: TGCGCCAGCAGAGAAAAGCGGGAGAGCGAGCAGTACTTC.

J is TRBJ1-3 and V is TRBV15; no clear D. The CDR3 has 13 amino acids. In germline, CDR1 is LNHNV, CDR2 YYDKDF (reference sequence). Trimming left V 6 bases short and J 4 bases short, with 10 bases between. The CDR3 coding sequence is TGTGCCACCAGAATAAAGCCCGGAAACACCATATATTTT. It encodes CATRIKPGNTIYF. Supplemented by reference TRBV15 and TRBJ1-3, the full variable domain reads DAMVIQNPRYQVTQFGKPVTLSCSQTLNHNVMYWYQQKSSQAPKLLFHYYDKDFNNEADTPDNFQSRRPNTSFCFLDIRSPGLGDTAMYLCATRIKPGNTIYFGEGSWLTVV.

The chain joins TRBV5-6 to TRBJ1-4; no firm D call. V shed 0 bases and J shed 5 bases, with 5 bases lying between them. The CDR3 spans 13 residues. CDR1 SGHDT and CDR2 YYEEEE come from the germline V gene. CDR3 protein: CASSLVGNEKLFF. CDR3 in DNA: TGTGCCAGCAGCTTGGTAGGGAATGAAAAACTGTTTTTT.

The rearrangement joins TRBV9 to TRBJ2-2, with 8 bases identical to TRBD2. The CDR3 is made up of 16 amino acids. The V and J ends lost 2 bases and 5 bases, in that order; junction bases with no gene match: 8. The germline CDR1 and CDR2 sequences are SGDLS and YYNGEE. CDR3 region: CASSVTGLGFTGELFF. In DNA form, the CDR3 reads TGTGCCAGCAGCGTTACGGGACTAGGCTTTACCGGGGAGCTGTTTTTT.